A single sample is the source of the 21 T cell receptor beta chains below, sequenced in a study of radiotherapy plus CTLA-4 blockade in lung cancer. The data were produced by immunoSEQ multiplex PCR, yet TCRdb's version contains in-frame clones alone and is incomplete. Of more than 50,000 clones listed, approximately 76% are singletons. The input for sequencing was peripheral blood, taken from a patient treated with radiotherapy plus ipilimumab. These TCRs come from a human donor with non-small cell lung cancer who had a complete response to radiotherapy plus ipilimumab.

The rearrangement joins TRBV5-1 to TRBJ2-5; 12 bases are shared with TRBD1. In germline, CDR1 is SGHRS, CDR2 YFSETQ. V gave up 0 bases and J gave up 5 bases; unmatched junction bases: 2. The CDR3 is 15 residues long. The CDR3: CASSLGGQGAETQYF. The DNA for the CDR3 is TGCGCCAGCAGCTTGGGGGGACAGGGGGCGGAGACCCAGTACTTC.

This rearrangement joins TRBV2 to TRBJ1-2; D not certain. The CDR3 runs 13 residues. Trimming took 2 bases from V and 9 from J, leaving 13 bases between them. The germline CDR1 and CDR2 sequences are SNHLY and FYNNEI. CDR3 residues: CASSESGRLSYTF. The CDR3 DNA is TGTGCCAGCAGTGAAAGCGGGCGTTTGAGCTACACCTTC.

The chain combines TRBV30 with TRBJ1-1, with TRBD1 as a possible D gene (6 bases). This CDR3 region has 14 residues. Germline CDR1 reads GTSNPN; CDR2 reads SVGIG (reference sequence). The V and J ends lost 4 bases and 1 base respectively, with 13 bases between them. CDR3 sequence: CAWKGVSPNTEAFF. In DNA, the CDR3 is TGTGCCTGGAAGGGGGTTTCCCCGAACACTGAAGCTTTCTTT.

The V and J genes are TRBV4-3 and TRBJ2-7; D possibly corresponds to TRBD2 (7 bases). Germline V gives CDR1 LGHNA, CDR2 YSLEER. The V and J ends lost 1 base and 6 bases respectively, with 19 bases between them. The CDR3 consists of 16 residues. The CDR3 region is CASSQVGGGGVSEQYF. CDR3 DNA: TGCGCCAGCAGCCAAGTGGGGGGAGGGGGGGTCAGCGAGCAGTACTTC.

As for this clone: The junction departs from germline at one end; a sequencing error may be responsible. The chain links TRBV7-7 to TRBJ1-3; no reliable D call. Germline CDR1 and CDR2: SSHAT and FNYEAQ (reference sequence). The CDR3 runs 15 residues. CDR3 coding DNA: TGTGCTAGCAGCTCTGCGGCGGGTTCTGGAAACACCATATATTTT. This sequence encodes CASSSAAGSGNTIYF.

V and J are TRBV30 and TRBJ1-2, with 9 bases aligning to TRBD1. CDR3 length: 15 residues. The germline gives CDR1 GTSNPN, CDR2 SVGIG (reference sequence). The V and J ends lost 3 bases and 4 bases, in that order; junction bases with no gene match: 9. The CDR3 is CAWRPWTGAPYGYTF. CDR3 bases: TGTGCCTGGAGACCTTGGACAGGGGCTCCCTATGGCTACACCTTC.

This chain uses TRBV19 with TRBJ2-7, with TRBD1 matching over 7 bases. The CDR3 totals 14 residues. Per germline, CDR1 LNHDA and CDR2 SQIVND (reference sequence). Trimming took 6 bases from V and 6 from J; bases not matched to a gene: 11. CDR3 bases: TGTGCCAGTAGGACGACAGGGTTGACCCTCGAGCAGTACTTC. It codes for CASRTTGLTLEQYF.

This rearrangement joins TRBV9 to TRBJ2-3; 10 bases align to TRBD2. CDR3 length: 15 residues. Germline CDR1 reads SGDLS; CDR2 reads YYNGEE. V lost 0 bases, J lost 4 bases, and 2 bases stayed unmatched. In DNA, the CDR3 is TGTGCCAGCAGCGTAGGGACTAGCGGCCCAGATACGCAGTATTTT. Its protein product is CASSVGTSGPDTQYF. The whole variable domain, remainder taken from reference TRBV9 and TRBJ2-3, is DSGVTQTPKHLITATGQRVTLRCSPRSGDLSVYWYQQSLDQGLQFLIQYYNGEERAKGNILERFSAQQFPDLHSELNLSSLELGDSALYFCASSVGTSGPDTQYFGPGTRLTVL.

Note on this clone: The junction departs from germline at one end; a sequencing error may be responsible. The J gene is TRBJ1-1, the V gene TRBV5-1; no clear D gene. Germline CDR1 and CDR2: SGHRS and YFSETQ. The CDR3 sequence is 15 residues long. The DNA of the CDR3 is TGCGCCAGCAGTAGAACAGATCGGATGAAAACTGAAGCTTTCTTT. This codes for CASSRTDRMKTEAFF. The whole variable domain, filled in from reference TRBV5-1 and TRBJ1-1, reads KAGVTQTPRYLIKTRGQQVTLSCSPISGHRSVSWYQQTPGQGLQFLFEYFSETQRNKGNFPGRFSGRQFSNSRSEMNVSTLELGDSALYLCASSRTDRMKTEAFFGQGTRLTVV.

This clone was found a few times. The chain uses TRBV21-1 and TRBJ2-5; the table's TRBD1 call for D was not verified on the DNA. TRBV21-1 is labeled a pseudogene. CDR3 length: 15 amino acids. The CDR3 here is CASSKVQGWQETQYF. The CDR3 nucleotides are TGTGCCAGCAGCAAAGTACAGGGTTGGCAAGAGACCCAGTACTTC.

The chain is built from TRBV6-6 and TRBJ1-1; perhaps TRBD1 as D (5 bases). V gave up 5 bases and J gave up 10 bases, with 17 bases separating them. CDR3 length: 13 residues. Germline-derived CDR1 and CDR2 are MNHNY and SVGAGI (reference sequence). The CDR3 DNA reads as TGTGCCAGCAGTGATTTGGGGGGATTTGTAGCTTTCTTT. Translation gives CASSDLGGFVAFF.

This sequence joins TRBV5-1 and TRBJ1-4; perhaps TRBD1 as D (6 bases). Germline CDR1 SGHRS, CDR2 YFSETQ. The CDR3 is made up of 13 amino acids. V gave up 4 bases and J gave up 6 bases, with 10 bases separating them. The CDR3 sequence is CASSTGQDEKLFF. The CDR3 nucleotides read TGCGCCAGCAGCACGGGACAAGATGAAAAACTGTTTTTT. Full variable domain (missing parts from reference TRBV5-1 and TRBJ1-4): KAGVTQTPRYLIKTRGQQVTLSCSPISGHRSVSWYQQTPGQGLQFLFEYFSETQRNKGNFPGRFSGRQFSNSRSEMNVSTLELGDSALYLCASSTGQDEKLFFGSGTQLSVL.

The chain links TRBV10-2 to TRBJ2-1; 8 nucleotides agree with TRBD2. With V trimmed by 1 base and J by 2 bases, 7 bases remained unmatched. From germline, CDR1 is WSHSY and CDR2 SAAADI. This CDR3 contains 17 residues. In DNA, the CDR3 is TGCGCCAGCAGTGAGTATCGGGGGGGAGCGCCCTACAATGAGCAGTTCTTC. This translates into CASSEYRGGAPYNEQFF.

The V gene is TRBV18, the J gene TRBJ2-1; tentative D call: TRBD1 (6 bases). Germline CDR1 is KGHSH and CDR2 is LQKENI. V was pared by 0 bases and J by 1 base, with 13 bases between. The CDR3 spans 17 residues. As DNA, the CDR3 is TGTGCCAGCTCACCACCGTACTTTCAGGGGTCCTACAATGAGCAGTTCTTC. This gives the protein CASSPPYFQGSYNEQFF.

The V call is TRBV4-3, the J call TRBJ2-7; the match to TRBD2 covers 9 bases. With V trimmed by 1 base and J by 3 bases, 4 bases remained unmatched. Per the germline V gene, CDR1 is LGHNA and CDR2 is YSLEER. The CDR3 spans 15 residues. For the CDR3, the DNA is TGCGCCAGCAGCCAAGCAAGGCGGGGGGGCTACGAGCAGTACTTC. It translates to CASSQARRGGYEQYF.

The CDR3 sequence is CASSPRSYNYGYTF. CDR3 nucleotide sequence: TGTGCCAGCAGCCCCCGTAGTTATAACTATGGCTACACCTTC. The gene calls are TRBV7-6 and TRBJ1-2; D is undetermined. The CDR3 consists of 14 residues. V lost 5 bases and J 1 base, leaving 11 bases between the germline ends. From germline, CDR1 is SGHVS and CDR2 FNYEAQ.

V usage is TRBV19 and J usage is TRBJ2-7; no definite D call. With 3 bases removed from V and 2 bases from J, the gap between germline ends came to 11 bases. The CDR3 consists of 14 residues. The V gene's germline CDR1 is LNHDA and CDR2 SQIVND (reference sequence). Here the CDR3 DNA reads TGTGCCAGTAGTATCTGGTTGGGCCCCTACGAGCAGTACTTC. Amino acid sequence: CASSIWLGPYEQYF.

The chain joins TRBV19 to TRBJ2-1; 7 nucleotides line up with TRBD2. The CDR3 contains 16 residues. Looked up from germline, CDR1 is LNHDA and CDR2 is SQIVND (reference sequence). J lost 9 bases, V lost 0 bases, and 11 bases had no gene match. The DNA of the CDR3 is TGTGCCAGTAGTATAGAAGAGACTAGCCTTTGGGGTGAGCAGTTCTTC. Translating it yields CASSIEETSLWGEQFF. The variable domain in full, with the rest retrieved from reference TRBV19 and TRBJ2-1, is DGGITQSPKYLFRKEGQNVTLSCEQNLNHDAMYWYRQDPGQGLRLIYYSQIVNDFQKGDIAEGYSVSREKKESFPLTVTSAQKNPTAFYLCASSIEETSLWGEQFFGPGTRLTVL.

CDR3 in amino acids: CASSTGAQETQYF. The CDR3 DNA sequence: TGCGCCAGCAGCACGGGAGCCCAAGAGACCCAGTACTTC. This chain links TRBV5-1 with TRBJ2-5, with a possible D match to TRBD2 (6 bases). V was shortened by 4 bases and J by 1 base, with 8 bases between the two germline ends. The length of the CDR3 is 13 residues. From germline, CDR1 is SGHRS and CDR2 YFSETQ.

The chain recombines TRBV7-2 with TRBJ1-1; no firm D call. The CDR3 is 15 amino acids. Trimming took off 2 bases at V and 0 bases at J, with 10 bases between the two ends. Germline loops: CDR1 SGHTA, CDR2 FQGNSA. The CDR3 spells CASSLYFIMNTEAFF. The CDR3 nucleotides are TGTGCCAGCAGCTTATACTTTATAATGAACACTGAAGCTTTCTTT.

The chain couples TRBV21-1 to TRBJ2-2; TRBD2 is taken as the D call from the table, unchecked against the DNA. TRBV21-1 is recorded as a pseudogene. This CDR3 has 13 amino acids. In nucleotides, the CDR3 is TGTGCCAGCACCGGGATTGACACCGGGGAGCTGTTTTTT. Protein sequence: CASTGIDTGELFF.